The rows below give T cell receptor beta chains drawn from one sample of a study of blood T cells in healthy people across ages. TCRdb reprocessed the 5' RACE reads via MiXCR and lists one record per CDR3 protein. The sample yields about 580,000 distinct CDR3 sequences, around 48% seen once. Specimen: blood. The receptors shown here come from a man at least 80 years old in good health. Each CDR3 is given with its conserved first and last residue. A D gene is named only where the DNA matches it firmly. Clone size is given for some rows only: seen once, a few or many times, or a class if the clone is expanded.

>TRBJ2-1|NA|NA|TRBV28
TGTGCCTCCTATCGGAGCTCCTACAATGAGCAGTTCTTC
CASYRSSYNEQFF
>TRBJ2-7|few|NA|TRBV4-1
TGCGCCAGCAGCCAAGTGGACAGCGCCTCCTACGAGCAGTACTTC
CASSQVDSASYEQYF
>TRBJ1-2|NA|TRBD1|TRBV20-1
TGCAGTGCTAGCAAACGGGACAGGGGTCGCTACACCTTC
CSASKRDRGRYTF
>TRBJ2-5|NA|NA|TRBV7-9
TGTGCCAGCAGCTTATATCCCAGACAGGTGACCCAGTACTTC
CASSLYPRQVTQYF
>TRBJ1-4|NA|NA|TRBV14
TGTACCAGCAGCCAAGATCGACGAGAGGAAAAACTGTTTTTT
CTSSQDRREEKLFF
>TRBJ2-7|NA|TRBD1|TRBV7-2
TGTGCCAGCAGCTTGGGACAGCCTTGCTCCTACGAGCAGTACTTC
CASSLGQPCSYEQYF
>TRBJ2-1|few|NA|TRBV6-2/TRBV6-3
TGTGCCAGCAGTGTCATAGATAATGAGCAGTTCTTC
CASSVIDNEQFF
>TRBJ2-7|few|NA|TRBV6-5
TGTGCCAGCAGTTACTCGACCCAGCCGGGGTACTACGAGCAGTACTTC
CASSYSTQPGYYEQYF
>TRBJ1-2|NA|NA|TRBV29-1
TGCAGCGTTGACCCCCAACGGGGGGCCAACGGCTACACCTTC
CSVDPQRGANGYTF
>TRBJ2-7|NA|TRBD1|TRBV18
TGTGCCAGCCAGACCACCGGGACAGGGCTCGACGAGCAGTACTTC
CASQTTGTGLDEQYF
>TRBJ2-7|NA|TRBD2|TRBV6-6
TGTGCCGCCTCTATTCATAGCGGGGGGCCCAACGAGCAGTACTTC
CAASIHSGGPNEQYF
>TRBJ2-4|NA|TRBD1|TRBV7-2
TGTGCCAGCAGCTTAATGGGACAGAAAAACATTCAGTACTTC
CASSLMGQKNIQYF
>TRBJ2-3|NA|NA|TRBV30
TGTGCCTGGAGTGTAACGGACACAGATACGCAGTATTTT
CAWSVTDTDTQYF
>TRBJ1-1|NA|NA|TRBV20-1
TGCAGTGCTTGTCCAGGGGAGATGAACACTGAAGCTTTCTTT
CSACPGEMNTEAFF
>TRBJ1-4|NA|TRBD1|TRBV30
TGTGCCTGGGGACAGGGATACAATGAAAAACTGTTTTTT
CAWGQGYNEKLFF
>TRBJ2-7|few|NA|TRBV29-1
TGCAGCGTTTTGAGGTCTGGGGACGAGCAGTACTTC
CSVLRSGDEQYF
>TRBJ2-5|few|TRBD2|TRBV20-1
TGCAGTGCCCGAACGGGGGGGCCTGTGGAGACCCAGTACTTC
CSARTGGPVETQYF
>TRBJ1-1|NA|NA|TRBV7-8
TGTGCCAGCAGCTTAACCGATTTGGGTGAAGCTTTCTTT
CASSLTDLGEAFF
>TRBJ1-2|few|TRBD1|TRBV7-9
TGTGCCAGCAGCTTAGGAGGGACAGGGTTTAACTATGGCTACACCTTC
CASSLGGTGFNYGYTF
>TRBJ2-4|NA|TRBD1|TRBV20-1
TGCAGCCACGCCGGGACAGGGCTTAAAAACATTCAGTACTTC
CSHAGTGLKNIQYF
>TRBJ2-1|few|NA|TRBV4-3
TGCGCCAGCAGCCAAGATGGGAGGAACAACAATGAGCAGTTCTTC
CASSQDGRNNNEQFF
>TRBJ2-1|NA|NA|TRBV12-3/TRBV12-4
TGTGCCAGCAGTATCCGGGACTTCTCCTACAATGAGCAGTTCTTC
CASSIRDFSYNEQFF
>TRBJ1-2|NA|NA|TRBV20-1
TGCAGTGCTAGAGAGTCAGGGCTAGGGGACTATGGCCACACCTTC
CSARESGLGDYGHTF
>TRBJ2-7|NA|NA|TRBV20-1
TGCAGTGCTAGTAGGGAGGGGGCCAGGGAGCAGTACTTC
CSASREGAREQYF
>TRBJ1-1|NA|NA|TRBV20-1
TGCAGTGCTAGAGTTGAGGGGCAACCTGGGGCTTTCTTT
CSARVEGQPGAFF
>TRBJ1-2|few|TRBD1|TRBV29-1
TGCAGCGTAGAAATAAACAGGGGGTCCTACACCTTC
CSVEINRGSYTF
>TRBJ2-7|few|NA|TRBV29-1
TGCAGCGTTGTGGCCAGTCAGGAGCAGTACTTC
CSVVASQEQYF
>TRBJ2-1|NA|TRBD1|TRBV7-3
TGTGCCAGCAGCTTCCGGGACAGGGCATTCGATGAGCAGTTCTTC
CASSFRDRAFDEQFF
>TRBJ2-1|NA|NA|TRBV28
TGTGCCAGCAGTTTAACAGGCGGGAATGTGAATGAGCAGTTCTTC
CASSLTGGNVNEQFF
>TRBJ2-5|NA|NA|TRBV5-1
TGCGCCAGCAGCTTGAGGCGGGACAACCTCGAGACCCAGTACTTC
CASSLRRDNLETQYF
>TRBJ2-1|few|TRBD2|TRBV7-9
TGTGCCAGCAGCTTAGTAGGGCGGGAGTGGGGCAATGAGCAGTTCTTC
CASSLVGREWGNEQFF
>TRBJ2-3|few|TRBD2|TRBV7-3
TGTGCCAGCAGCTTGATGGGACTAGGGGCATCAGATACGCAGTATTTT
CASSLMGLGASDTQYF
>TRBJ2-7|many|NA|TRBV14
TGTGCCAGCAGCTACCGGACAAGGGCGGACTACGAGCAGTACTTC
CASSYRTRADYEQYF
>TRBJ2-3|few|NA|TRBV9
TGTGCCAGCAGCCCACCCGGGACCACCACAGATACGCAGTATTTT
CASSPPGTTTDTQYF
>TRBJ2-1|NA|TRBD1|TRBV6-2/TRBV6-3
TGTGCCAGCAGTTTTCGAACAGGGGGCGATGAGCAGTTCTTC
CASSFRTGGDEQFF
>TRBJ2-1|few|NA|TRBV2
TGTGCCAGCGATAATACAGGGAGAAATGAGCAGTTCTTC
CASDNTGRNEQFF
>TRBJ2-7|NA|NA|TRBV20-1
TGCAGTGCCCCCGACAGGCACGAGCAGTACTTC
CSAPDRHEQYF
>TRBJ2-7|NA|TRBD2|TRBV7-8
TGTGCCAGCAGCTTAGTTCCCCTGACTAGCGTCTCCTACAATGAGCAGTACTTC
CASSLVPLTSVSYNEQYF
>TRBJ2-3|NA|NA|TRBV7-2
TGTGCCAGCAGCTTCCCTAGGGGCCCCTCAGATACGCAGTATTTT
CASSFPRGPSDTQYF
>TRBJ2-7|NA|NA|TRBV6-5
TGTGCCAGCAGGAGGGGGGGAGGGCCTCCCGAGCAGTACTTC
CASRRGGGPPEQYF
>TRBJ1-6|NA|NA|TRBV5-1
TGCGCCAGCAGCCTGGGCCTGGGATCCGGTGGTTCACCCCTCCACTTT
CASSLGLGSGGSPLHF
>TRBJ2-7|NA|TRBD2|TRBV4-3
TGCGCCAGCAGCCAAACCCCGGTTAGCGGGAAGAGGACCTACGAGCAGTACTTC
CASSQTPVSGKRTYEQYF
>TRBJ1-2|NA|TRBD1|TRBV4-1
TGCGCCAGCAGCCAAGAGGGACAGGGATATGGCTACACCTTC
CASSQEGQGYGYTF
>TRBJ2-5|NA|TRBD2|TRBV7-3
TGTGCCAGCAGCCCGCCTCTGACTAGCAGCCAAGAGACCCAGTACTTC
CASSPPLTSSQETQYF
>TRBJ2-3|NA|TRBD2|TRBV20-1
TGCAGTGCTAGGAGCGGGACGACAGATACGCAGTATTTT
CSARSGTTDTQYF
>TRBJ2-3|once|TRBD2|TRBV15
TGTGCCACCAGCAGATTAGCGGGAGGGAGGACAGATACGCAGTATTTT
CATSRLAGGRTDTQYF
>TRBJ2-7|few|TRBD1|TRBV6-5
TGTGCCAGCCCGTTTCGGACAGGGTACGAGCAGTACTTC
CASPFRTGYEQYF
>TRBJ1-1|NA|TRBD1|TRBV29-1
TGCAGCGTTGACGTCACAGGGGGCTTCACTGAAGCTTTCTTT
CSVDVTGGFTEAFF
>TRBJ1-5|once|NA|TRBV20-1
TGCAGTGCTACCCGGGACGGCAATCAGCCCCAGCATTTT
CSATRDGNQPQHF
>TRBJ1-1|NA|NA|TRBV12-3/TRBV12-4
TGTGCCAGCAGGATCCCCGGGGCTGAAGCTTTCTTT
CASRIPGAEAFF
>TRBJ2-3|few|NA|TRBV12-3/TRBV12-4
TGTGCCAGCAGTTTTGGTCCGGGGGATCCCACAGATACGCAGTATTTT
CASSFGPGDPTDTQYF